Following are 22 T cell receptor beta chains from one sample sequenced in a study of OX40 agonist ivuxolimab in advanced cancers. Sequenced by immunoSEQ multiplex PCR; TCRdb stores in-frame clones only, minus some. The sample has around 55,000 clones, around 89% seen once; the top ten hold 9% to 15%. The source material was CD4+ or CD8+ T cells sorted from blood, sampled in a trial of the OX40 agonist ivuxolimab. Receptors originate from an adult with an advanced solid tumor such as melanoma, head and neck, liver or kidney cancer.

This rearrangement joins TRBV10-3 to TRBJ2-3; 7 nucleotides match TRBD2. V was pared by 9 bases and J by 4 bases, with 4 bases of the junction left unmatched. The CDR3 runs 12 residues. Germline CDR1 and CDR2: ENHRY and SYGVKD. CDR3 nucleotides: TGTGCCATGGCGGGGGACGCAGATACGCAGTATTTT. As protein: CAMAGDADTQYF.

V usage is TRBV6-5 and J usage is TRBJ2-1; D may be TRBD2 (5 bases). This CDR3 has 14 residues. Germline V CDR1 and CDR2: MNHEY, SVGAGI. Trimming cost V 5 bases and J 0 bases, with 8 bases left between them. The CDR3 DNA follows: TGTGCCAGCAGTCGAGCGGCCTCCTACAATGAGCAGTTCTTC. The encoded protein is CASSRAASYNEQFF.

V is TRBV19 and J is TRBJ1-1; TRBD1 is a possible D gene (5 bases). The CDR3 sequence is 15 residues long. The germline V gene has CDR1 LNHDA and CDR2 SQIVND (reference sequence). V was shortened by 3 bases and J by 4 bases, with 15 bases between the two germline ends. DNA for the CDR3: TGTGCCAGTAGTATTGGACGGGATGGGGGCACTGAAGCTTTCTTT. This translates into CASSIGRDGGTEAFF.

This CDR3 reads CATVRGGNTEAFF. CDR3 DNA: TGTGCCACCGTCCGGGGTGGGAACACTGAAGCTTTCTTT. The chain has TRBV19 and TRBJ1-1; unclear D gene. CDR1 LNHDA and CDR2 SQIVND come from the germline V gene (reference sequence). The V end lost 10 bases, the J end lost 1 base, and 13 bases lay between the germline ends. The CDR3 length is 13 residues.

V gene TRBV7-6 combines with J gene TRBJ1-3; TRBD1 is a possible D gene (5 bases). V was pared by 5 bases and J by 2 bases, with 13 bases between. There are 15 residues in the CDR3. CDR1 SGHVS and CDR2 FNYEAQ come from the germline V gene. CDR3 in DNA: TGTGCCAGCAGCGTTGGAGCAGGGACTGGAAACACCATATATTTT. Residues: CASSVGAGTGNTIYF. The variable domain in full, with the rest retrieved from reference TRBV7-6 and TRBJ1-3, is GAGVSQSPRYKVTKRGQDVALRCDPISGHVSLYWYRQALGQGPEFLTYFNYEAQQDKSGLPNDRFSAERPEGSISTLTIQRTEQRDSAMYRCASSVGAGTGNTIYFGEGSWLTVV.

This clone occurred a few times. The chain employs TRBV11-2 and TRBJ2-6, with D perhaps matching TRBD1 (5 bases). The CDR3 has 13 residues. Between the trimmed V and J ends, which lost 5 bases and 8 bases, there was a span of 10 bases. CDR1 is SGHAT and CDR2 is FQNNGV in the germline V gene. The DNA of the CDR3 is TGTGCCAGCAGCCGCAGACAGCCCAACGTCCTGACTTTC. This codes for CASSRRQPNVLTF.

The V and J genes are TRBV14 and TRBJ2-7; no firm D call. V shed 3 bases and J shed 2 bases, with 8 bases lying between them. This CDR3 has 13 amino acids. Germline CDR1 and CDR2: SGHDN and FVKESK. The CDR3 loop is CASSQGLAYEQYF. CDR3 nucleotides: TGTGCCAGCAGCCAGGGCCTAGCCTACGAGCAGTACTTC.

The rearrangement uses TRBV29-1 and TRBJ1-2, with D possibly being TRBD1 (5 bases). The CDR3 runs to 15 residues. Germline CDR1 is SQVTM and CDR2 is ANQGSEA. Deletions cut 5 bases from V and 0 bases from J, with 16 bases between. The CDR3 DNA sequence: TGCAGCGTTCATCTGGGGGACCAAGCTAACTATGGCTACACCTTC. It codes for CSVHLGDQANYGYTF.

The CDR3 region has the DNA TGTGCCAGCAGCTTACGCGGGAGGAGCACAGATACGCAGTATTTT. Translating gives CASSLRGRSTDTQYF. This chain links TRBV7-8 with TRBJ2-3; 8 bases line up with TRBD2. Germline CDR1 and CDR2: SGHVS and FQNEAQ. The CDR3 is made up of 15 amino acids. V lost 2 bases to trimming and J lost 0 bases; unmatched junction nucleotides: 1.

Written as DNA, the CDR3 is TGTGCCAGCAGCTTCACTAGCGCCAGCACAGATACGCAGTATTTT. Its protein product is CASSFTSASTDTQYF. The rearrangement joins TRBV7-3 to TRBJ2-3; 7 bases fit TRBD2. The CDR3 totals 15 residues. Germline V gene data show CDR1 as SGHTA and CDR2 as FQGTGA. J lost 0 bases, V lost 3 bases, and 3 bases had no gene match.

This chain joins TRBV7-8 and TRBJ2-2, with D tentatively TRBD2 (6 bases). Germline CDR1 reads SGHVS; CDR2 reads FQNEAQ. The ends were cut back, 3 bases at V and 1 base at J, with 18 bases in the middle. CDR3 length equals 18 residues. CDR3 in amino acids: CASSFLTWDFENTGELFF. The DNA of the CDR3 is TGTGCCAGCAGCTTTCTGACATGGGACTTTGAGAACACCGGGGAGCTGTTTTTT.

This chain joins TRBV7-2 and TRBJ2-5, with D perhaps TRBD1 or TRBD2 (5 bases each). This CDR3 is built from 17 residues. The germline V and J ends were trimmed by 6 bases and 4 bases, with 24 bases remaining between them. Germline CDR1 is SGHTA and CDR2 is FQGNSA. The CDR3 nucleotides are TGTGCCAGCAGTAAAAAGGGGCTGGGAGCCCGGCGAGAGACCCAGTACTTC. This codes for CASSKKGLGARRETQYF.

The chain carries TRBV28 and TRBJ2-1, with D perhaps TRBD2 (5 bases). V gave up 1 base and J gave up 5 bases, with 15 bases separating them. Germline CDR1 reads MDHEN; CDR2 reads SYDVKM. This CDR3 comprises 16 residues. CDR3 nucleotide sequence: TGTGCCAGCAGTTTATCTAGAGGGCCGATGAACAATGAGCAGTTCTTC. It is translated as CASSLSRGPMNNEQFF. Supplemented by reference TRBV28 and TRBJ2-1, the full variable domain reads DVKVTQSSRYLVKRTGEKVFLECVQDMDHENMFWYRQDPGLGLRLIYFSYDVKMKEKGDIPEGYSVSREKKERFSLILESASTNQTSMYLCASSLSRGPMNNEQFFGPGTRLTVL.

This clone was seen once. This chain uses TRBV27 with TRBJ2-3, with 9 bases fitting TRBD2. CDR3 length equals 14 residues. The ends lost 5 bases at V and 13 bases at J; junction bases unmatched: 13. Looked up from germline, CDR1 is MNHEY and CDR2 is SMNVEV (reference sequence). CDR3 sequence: CASSSSGRTLREYF. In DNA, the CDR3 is TGTGCCAGCAGTAGCAGCGGGAGGACGCTCAGGGAGTATTTT.

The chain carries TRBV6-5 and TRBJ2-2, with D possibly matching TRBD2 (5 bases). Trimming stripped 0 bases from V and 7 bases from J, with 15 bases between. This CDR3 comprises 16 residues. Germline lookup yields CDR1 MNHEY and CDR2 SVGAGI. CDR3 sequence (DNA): TGTGCCAGCAGTTACTCCCTACTAGGGCCCATCGGGGAGCTGTTTTTT. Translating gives CASSYSLLGPIGELFF.

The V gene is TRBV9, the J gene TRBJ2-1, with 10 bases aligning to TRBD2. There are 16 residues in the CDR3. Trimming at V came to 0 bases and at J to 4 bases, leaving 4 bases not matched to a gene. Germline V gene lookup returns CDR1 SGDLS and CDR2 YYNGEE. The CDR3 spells CASSVALLAGYNEQFF. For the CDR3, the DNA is TGTGCCAGCAGCGTAGCCTTACTAGCGGGGTACAATGAGCAGTTCTTC.

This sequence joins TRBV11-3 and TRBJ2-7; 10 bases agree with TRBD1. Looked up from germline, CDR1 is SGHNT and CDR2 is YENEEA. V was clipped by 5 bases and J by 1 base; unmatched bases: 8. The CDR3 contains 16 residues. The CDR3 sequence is CASSPDRGRRSYEQYV. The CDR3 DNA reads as TGTGCCAGCAGCCCTGACAGGGGGCGCAGGTCCTACGAGCAGTACGTC.

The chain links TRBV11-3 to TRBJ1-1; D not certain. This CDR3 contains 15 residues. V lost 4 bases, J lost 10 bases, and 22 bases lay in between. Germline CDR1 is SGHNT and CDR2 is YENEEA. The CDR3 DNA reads TGTGCCAGCAGCTGGCCCGGCCGTGCACCACGTAGAGCTTTCTTT. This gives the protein CASSWPGRAPRRAFF.

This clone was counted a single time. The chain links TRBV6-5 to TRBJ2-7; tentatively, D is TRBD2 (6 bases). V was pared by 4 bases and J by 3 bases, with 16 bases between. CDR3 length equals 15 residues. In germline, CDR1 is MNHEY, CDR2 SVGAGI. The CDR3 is CASSLTGEAGYEQYV. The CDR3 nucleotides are TGTGCCAGCAGTTTAACGGGGGAGGCAGGCTACGAGCAGTACGTC.

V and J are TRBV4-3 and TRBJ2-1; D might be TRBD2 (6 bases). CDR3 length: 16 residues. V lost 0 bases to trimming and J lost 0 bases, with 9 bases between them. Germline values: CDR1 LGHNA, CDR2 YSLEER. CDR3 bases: TGCGCCAGCAGCCAAGATCCAGCGGGCTCCTACAATGAGCAGTTCTTC. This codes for CASSQDPAGSYNEQFF.

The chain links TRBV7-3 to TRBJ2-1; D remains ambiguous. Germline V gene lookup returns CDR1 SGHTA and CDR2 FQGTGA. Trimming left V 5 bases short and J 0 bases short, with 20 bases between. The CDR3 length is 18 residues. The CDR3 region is CASSPSPHQPLSYNEQFF. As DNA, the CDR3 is TGTGCCAGCAGCCCGTCCCCTCATCAACCACTCTCCTACAATGAGCAGTTCTTC.

The DNA of the CDR3 is TGTGCCAGCAGCCATCCTAGGGAGGGGGGCGACGAGACCCAGTACTTC. It is translated as CASSHPREGGDETQYF. The chain joins TRBV9 to TRBJ2-5, with D perhaps matching TRBD2 (7 bases). The ends were cut back, 4 bases at V and 5 bases at J, with 21 bases in the middle. This CDR3 comprises 16 residues. Germline assignment: CDR1 SGDLS and CDR2 YYNGEE.